This T cell receptor beta chain came from a study of cytomegalovirus exposure and HLA in healthy donors. Study-wide findings and caveats: Sequencing depth across donors, presence/absence analyses assumed, was roughly uniform. In an earlier analysis, most TCR beta V segments were productive about 87% or about 30% of the time.

This CDR3 is built from 13 residues. Trimming took off 10 bases at V and 8 bases at J, with 17 bases between the two ends. Looked up from germline, CDR1 is LNHDA and CDR2 is SQIVND (reference sequence). PCR primers comprised 60 Vbeta and 13 Jbeta primers. Measured with immunoSEQ multiplex PCR; TCRdb has only the in-frame clones, and not every one. The table has about 170,000 clones, less than 85% seen once. Remarks on this clone: What it recognizes is unknown.

The sequence was collected from a male donor in good health and CMV-seronegative. Material: PBMCs. V is TRBV19 and J is TRBJ1-4; D perhaps matches TRBD1 (6 bases). CDR3 amino acids: CATKDSSEEKLFF. DNA for the CDR3: TGTGCCACAAAGGACAGTTCGGAGGAAAAACTGTTTTTT.